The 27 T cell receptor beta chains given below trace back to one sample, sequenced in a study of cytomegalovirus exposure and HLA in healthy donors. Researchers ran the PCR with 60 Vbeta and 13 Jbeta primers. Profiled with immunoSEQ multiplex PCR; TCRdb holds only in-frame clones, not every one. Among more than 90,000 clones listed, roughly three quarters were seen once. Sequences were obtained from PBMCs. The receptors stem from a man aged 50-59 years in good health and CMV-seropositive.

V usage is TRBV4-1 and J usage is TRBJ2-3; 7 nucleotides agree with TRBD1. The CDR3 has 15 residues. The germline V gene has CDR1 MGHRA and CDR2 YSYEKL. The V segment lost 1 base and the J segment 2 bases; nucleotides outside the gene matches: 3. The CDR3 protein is CASSQVGTDTDTQYF. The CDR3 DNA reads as TGCGCCAGCAGCCAAGTGGGGACAGACACAGATACGCAGTATTTT.

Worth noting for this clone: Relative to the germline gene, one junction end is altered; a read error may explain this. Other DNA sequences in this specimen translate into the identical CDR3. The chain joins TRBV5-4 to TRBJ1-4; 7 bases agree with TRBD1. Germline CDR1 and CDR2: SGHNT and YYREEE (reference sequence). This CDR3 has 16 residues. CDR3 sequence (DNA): TGCGCCAGCAGCTTGGATCTGCGACAGGGACCTGAAAAACTGTTTTTT. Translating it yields CASSLDLRQGPEKLFF.

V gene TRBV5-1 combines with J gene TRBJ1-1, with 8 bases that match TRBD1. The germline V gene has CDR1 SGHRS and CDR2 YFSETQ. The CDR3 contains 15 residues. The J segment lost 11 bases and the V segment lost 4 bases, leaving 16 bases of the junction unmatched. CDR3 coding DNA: TGCGCCAGCAGCCTAGGACAGGGTCCAGGCGTTGGGGCTTTCTTT. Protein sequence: CASSLGQGPGVGAFF.

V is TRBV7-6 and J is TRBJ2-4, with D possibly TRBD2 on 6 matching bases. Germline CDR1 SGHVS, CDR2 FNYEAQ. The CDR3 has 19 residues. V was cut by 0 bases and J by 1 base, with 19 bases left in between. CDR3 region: CASSLAPPRGAGAKNIQYF. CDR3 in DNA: TGTGCCAGCAGCTTAGCGCCCCCTCGAGGCGCGGGGGCCAAAAACATTCAGTACTTC. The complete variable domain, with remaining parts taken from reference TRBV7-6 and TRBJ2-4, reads GAGVSQSPRYKVTKRGQDVALRCDPISGHVSLYWYRQALGQGPEFLTYFNYEAQQDKSGLPNDRFSAERPEGSISTLTIQRTEQRDSAMYRCASSLAPPRGAGAKNIQYFGAGTRLSVL.

CDR3 sequence (DNA): TGTGCCAGCAGTTTTAGCGGGGGAGCAGATACGCAGTATTTT. This gives the protein CASSFSGGADTQYF. The genes are TRBV27 and TRBJ2-3; 9 bases are a match to TRBD2. V lost 3 bases and J lost 4; bases outside the gene matches: 2. Germline assignment: CDR1 MNHEY and CDR2 SMNVEV (reference sequence). This CDR3 contains 14 residues.

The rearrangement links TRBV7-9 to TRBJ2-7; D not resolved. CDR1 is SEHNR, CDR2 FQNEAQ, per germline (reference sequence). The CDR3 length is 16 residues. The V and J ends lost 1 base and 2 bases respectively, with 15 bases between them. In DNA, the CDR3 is TGTGCCAGCAGCTTAGTGAGGATGGCCAGCACCTACGAGCAGTACTTC. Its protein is CASSLVRMASTYEQYF.

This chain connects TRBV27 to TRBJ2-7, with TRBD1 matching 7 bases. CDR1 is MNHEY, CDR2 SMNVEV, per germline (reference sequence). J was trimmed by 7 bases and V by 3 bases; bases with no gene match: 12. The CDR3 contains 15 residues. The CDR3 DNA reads TGTGCCAGCAGTTTGACGGGACAGACGTCGAGAGAGCAGTACTTC. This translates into CASSLTGQTSREQYF.

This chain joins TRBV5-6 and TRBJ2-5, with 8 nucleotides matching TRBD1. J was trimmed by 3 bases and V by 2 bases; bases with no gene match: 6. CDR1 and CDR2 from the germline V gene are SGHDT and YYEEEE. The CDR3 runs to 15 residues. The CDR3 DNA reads TGTGCCAGCAGCTTAGCCGGGACAGGAGAAGAGACCCAGTACTTC. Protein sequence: CASSLAGTGEETQYF.

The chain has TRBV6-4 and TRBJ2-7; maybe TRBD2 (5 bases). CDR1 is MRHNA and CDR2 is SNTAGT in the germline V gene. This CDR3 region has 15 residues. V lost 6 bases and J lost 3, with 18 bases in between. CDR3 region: CASSPTGGSVYEQYF. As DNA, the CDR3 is TGTGCCAGCAGCCCGACGGGCGGGTCCGTCTACGAGCAGTACTTC.

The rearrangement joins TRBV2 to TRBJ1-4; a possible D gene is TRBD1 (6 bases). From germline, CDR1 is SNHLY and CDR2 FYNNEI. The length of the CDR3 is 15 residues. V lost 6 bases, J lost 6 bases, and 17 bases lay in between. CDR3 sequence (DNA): TGTGCCAGCAGCGAGCAGGGGTGGAGCGATGAAAAACTGTTTTTT. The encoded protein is CASSEQGWSDEKLFF.

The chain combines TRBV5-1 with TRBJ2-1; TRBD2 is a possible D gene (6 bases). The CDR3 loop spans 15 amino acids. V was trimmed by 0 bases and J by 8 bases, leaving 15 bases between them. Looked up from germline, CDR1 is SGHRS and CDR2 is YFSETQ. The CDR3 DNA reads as TGCGCCAGCAGCTTGGAACTAGCCGGTATAGATGAGCAGTTCTTC. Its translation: CASSLELAGIDEQFF.

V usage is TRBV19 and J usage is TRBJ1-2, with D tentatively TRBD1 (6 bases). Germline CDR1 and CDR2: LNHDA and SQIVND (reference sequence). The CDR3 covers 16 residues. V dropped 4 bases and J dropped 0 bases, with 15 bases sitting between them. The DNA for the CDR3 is TGTGCCAGTAGTAACCCCCTCAGGACAGCTAACTATGGCTACACCTTC. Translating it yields CASSNPLRTANYGYTF.

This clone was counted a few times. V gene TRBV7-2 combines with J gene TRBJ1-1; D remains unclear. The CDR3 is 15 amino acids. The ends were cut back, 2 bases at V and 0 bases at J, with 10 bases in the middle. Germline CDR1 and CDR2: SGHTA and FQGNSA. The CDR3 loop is CASSLYGVMNTEAFF. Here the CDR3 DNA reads TGTGCCAGCAGCTTATACGGGGTGATGAACACTGAAGCTTTCTTT.

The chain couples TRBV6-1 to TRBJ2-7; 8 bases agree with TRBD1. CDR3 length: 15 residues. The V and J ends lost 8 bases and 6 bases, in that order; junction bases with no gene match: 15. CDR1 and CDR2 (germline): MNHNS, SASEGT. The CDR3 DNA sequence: TGTGCCAGCGGGCTACTTTCGGGACAGGTCAGCGAGCAGTACTTC. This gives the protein CASGLLSGQVSEQYF.

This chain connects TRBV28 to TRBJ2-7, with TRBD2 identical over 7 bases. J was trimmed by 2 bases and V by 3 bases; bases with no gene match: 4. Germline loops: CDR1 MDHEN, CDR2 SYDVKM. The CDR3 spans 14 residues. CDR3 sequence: CASSLGGWPYEQYF. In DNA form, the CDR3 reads TGTGCCAGCAGTTTGGGAGGGTGGCCCTACGAGCAGTACTTC.

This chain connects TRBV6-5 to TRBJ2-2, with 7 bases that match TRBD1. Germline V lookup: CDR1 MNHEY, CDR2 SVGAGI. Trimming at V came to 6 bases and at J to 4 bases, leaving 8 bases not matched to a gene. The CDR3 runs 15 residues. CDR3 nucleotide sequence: TGTGCCAGCAGAGCCAAAGGGGGCGGCACCGGGGAGCTGTTTTTT. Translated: CASRAKGGGTGELFF.

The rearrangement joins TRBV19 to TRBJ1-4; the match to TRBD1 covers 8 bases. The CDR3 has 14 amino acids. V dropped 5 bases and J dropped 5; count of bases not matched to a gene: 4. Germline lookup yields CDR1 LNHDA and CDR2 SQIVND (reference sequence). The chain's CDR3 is CASSVTGENEKLFF. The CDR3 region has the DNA TGTGCCAGTAGTGTGACAGGGGAGAATGAAAAACTGTTTTTT.

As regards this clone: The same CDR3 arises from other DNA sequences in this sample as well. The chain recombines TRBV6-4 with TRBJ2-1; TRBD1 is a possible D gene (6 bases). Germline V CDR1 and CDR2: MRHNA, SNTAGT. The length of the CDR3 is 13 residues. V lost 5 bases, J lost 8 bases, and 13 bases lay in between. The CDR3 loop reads CASSPSDSHEQFF. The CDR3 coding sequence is TGTGCCAGCAGTCCTTCGGACAGTCATGAGCAGTTCTTC.

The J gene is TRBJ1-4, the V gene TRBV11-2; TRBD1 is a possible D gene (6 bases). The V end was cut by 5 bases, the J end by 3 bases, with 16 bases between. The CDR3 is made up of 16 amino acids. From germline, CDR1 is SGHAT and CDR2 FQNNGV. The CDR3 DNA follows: TGTGCCAGCAGCCAGGGGAGTCAAGGGTCTAATGAAAAACTGTTTTTT. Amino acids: CASSQGSQGSNEKLFF.

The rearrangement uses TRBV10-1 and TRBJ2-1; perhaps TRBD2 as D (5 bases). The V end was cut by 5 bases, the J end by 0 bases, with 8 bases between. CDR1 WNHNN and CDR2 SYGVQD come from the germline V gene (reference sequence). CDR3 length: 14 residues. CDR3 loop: CASSIGSSYNEQFF. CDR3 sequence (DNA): TGCGCCAGCAGTATAGGGAGCTCCTACAATGAGCAGTTCTTC.

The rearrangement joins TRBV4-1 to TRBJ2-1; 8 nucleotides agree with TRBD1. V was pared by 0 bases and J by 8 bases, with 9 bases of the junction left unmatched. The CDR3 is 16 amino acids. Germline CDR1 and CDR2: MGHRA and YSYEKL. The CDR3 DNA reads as TGCGCCAGCAGCCAAGATCCAGCAGGGGGCTGGGATGAGCAGTTCTTC. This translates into CASSQDPAGGWDEQFF.

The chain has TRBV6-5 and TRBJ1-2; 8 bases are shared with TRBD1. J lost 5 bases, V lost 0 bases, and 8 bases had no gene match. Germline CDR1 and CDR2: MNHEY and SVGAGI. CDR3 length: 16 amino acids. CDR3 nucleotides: TGTGCCAGCAGTTACTCGACAGGGGAATATTGGTATGGCTACACCTTC. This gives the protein CASSYSTGEYWYGYTF.

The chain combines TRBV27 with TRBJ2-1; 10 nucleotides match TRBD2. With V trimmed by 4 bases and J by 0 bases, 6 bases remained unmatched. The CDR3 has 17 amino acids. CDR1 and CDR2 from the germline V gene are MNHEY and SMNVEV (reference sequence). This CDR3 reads CASSSTSGIPSYNEQFF. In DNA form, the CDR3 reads TGTGCCAGCAGTTCAACTAGCGGGATCCCCTCCTACAATGAGCAGTTCTTC.

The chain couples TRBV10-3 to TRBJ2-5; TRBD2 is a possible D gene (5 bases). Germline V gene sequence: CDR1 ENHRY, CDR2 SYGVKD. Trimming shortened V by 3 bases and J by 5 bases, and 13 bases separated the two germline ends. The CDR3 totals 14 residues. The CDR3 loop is CAISDQAVAETQYF. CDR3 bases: TGTGCCATCAGTGACCAGGCAGTAGCGGAGACCCAGTACTTC.

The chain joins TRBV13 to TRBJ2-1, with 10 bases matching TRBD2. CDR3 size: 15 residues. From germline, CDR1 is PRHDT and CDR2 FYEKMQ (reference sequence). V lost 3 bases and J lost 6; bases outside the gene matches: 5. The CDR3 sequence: CASSFSGRHPNEQFF. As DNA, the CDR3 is TGTGCCAGCAGCTTTAGCGGGAGGCACCCCAATGAGCAGTTCTTC.

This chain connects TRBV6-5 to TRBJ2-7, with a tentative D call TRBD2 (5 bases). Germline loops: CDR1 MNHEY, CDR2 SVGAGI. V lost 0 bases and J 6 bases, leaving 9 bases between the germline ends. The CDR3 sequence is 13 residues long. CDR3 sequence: CASSYSEGVEQYF. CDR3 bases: TGTGCCAGCAGTTACTCTGAGGGCGTCGAGCAGTACTTC.

This chain's CDR3 is CASSLEIAVSGANVLTF. CDR3 sequence (DNA): TGCGCCAGCAGCCTAGAAATAGCGGTCTCTGGGGCCAACGTCCTGACTTTC. The chain joins TRBV4-1 to TRBJ2-6; TRBD2 is a possible D gene (6 bases). CDR1 and CDR2 from the germline V gene are MGHRA and YSYEKL. Trimming took off 4 bases at V and 0 bases at J, with 13 bases between the two ends. CDR3 length: 17 residues.